Listed here are 32 T cell receptor beta chains from one sample, sequenced in a study of radiation and T cells in renal cell carcinoma. TCRdb's table, derived via immunoSEQ multiplex PCR, lists solely in-frame clones and lacks some. The data hold about 130,000 clones, with roughly four fifths observed a single time. Time point defined: blood 2 weeks post-SBRT. The treatment is: 15 Gy SBRT to primary tumor, nephrectomy 4 weeks later. This specimen consisted of blood, obtained from a patient whose treatment included radiotherapy and nephrectomy. Every receptor here comes from a woman between 55 and 75 years old with renal cell carcinoma.

This clone was seen more than once but under ten times. This chain links TRBV6-5 with TRBJ2-4, with 9 bases matching TRBD1. The trim removed 5 bases at V and 7 bases at J, leaving 3 bases unmatched. The CDR3 has 13 residues. Germline CDR1 MNHEY, CDR2 SVGAGI. For the CDR3, the DNA is TGTGCCAGCAGTCTACAGGGGGCGAACATTCAGTACTTC. It is translated as CASSLQGANIQYF.

This clone was picked up a small number of times. This rearrangement joins TRBV5-1 to TRBJ1-6; weak D call: TRBD1 (6 bases). Trimming removed 4 bases at V and 5 bases at J, with 10 bases between. The V gene's germline CDR1 is SGHRS and CDR2 YFSETQ. The CDR3 runs to 14 residues. CDR3 region: CASSPDSNNSPLHF. CDR3 bases: TGCGCCAGCAGCCCGGACAGCAATAATTCACCCCTCCACTTT.

This clone was recorded once. DNA of the CDR3: TGCAGCGTGAAGGGACAGGGGGCTGGAAACACCATATATTTT. Translation: CSVKGQGAGNTIYF. The rearrangement uses TRBV29-1 and TRBJ1-3, with 11 positions matching TRBD1. Looked up from germline, CDR1 is SQVTM and CDR2 is ANQGSEA. CDR3 size: 14 residues. Unmatched junction bases numbered 3, after V lost 6 bases and J lost 2 bases.

The chain carries TRBV4-1 and TRBJ2-3; 11 bases map to TRBD2. This CDR3 spans 22 amino acids. The V segment lost 0 bases and the J segment 0 bases; nucleotides outside the gene matches: 17. The germline V gene encodes CDR1 MGHRA and CDR2 YSYEKL. The CDR3 here is CASSQDSLLPGTSGASTDTQYF. In DNA form, the CDR3 reads TGCGCCAGCAGCCAAGATAGCCTCCTCCCCGGGACTAGCGGAGCTAGCACAGATACGCAGTATTTT.

This chain links TRBV4-3 with TRBJ2-5; D ambiguous. This CDR3 region has 15 residues. Trimming cost V 0 bases and J 5 bases, with 13 bases left between them. The germline V gene encodes CDR1 LGHNA and CDR2 YSLEER. The CDR3 coding sequence is TGCGCCAGCAGCCAAGAGTTTAGAGGTTTTGAGACCCAGTACTTC. Its protein product is CASSQEFRGFETQYF.

This chain uses TRBV6-5 with TRBJ2-1, with 7 bases identical to TRBD1. The germline V gene has CDR1 MNHEY and CDR2 SVGAGI. Trimming cost V 7 bases and J 10 bases; bases outside gene matches: 13. The CDR3 is 14 residues long. CDR3 coding DNA: TGTGCCAGCAAGGAGAGACAGGGTAATAGCGAGCAGTTCTTC. It encodes CASKERQGNSEQFF.

This clone showed up many times. The gene calls are TRBV28 and TRBJ2-2; no clear D. Germline CDR1 MDHEN, CDR2 SYDVKM. Trimming took 3 bases from V and 0 from J, leaving 8 bases between them. CDR3 length equals 15 residues. The CDR3 nucleotides are TGTGCCAGCAGTTTTACACGAGCGAACACCGGGGAGCTGTTTTTT. Translating it yields CASSFTRANTGELFF.

This clone was seen a few times. The chain combines TRBV30 with TRBJ1-1; a weak D match, TRBD1 (5 bases). Germline CDR1 GTSNPN, CDR2 SVGIG (reference sequence). The CDR3 spans 13 residues. Trimming removed 4 bases at V and 1 base at J, with 10 bases between. As DNA, the CDR3 is TGTGCCTGGATGCGACAGACGAACACTGAAGCTTTCTTT. Translation: CAWMRQTNTEAFF.

This chain links TRBV28 with TRBJ1-2; 9 nucleotides agree with TRBD1. The CDR3 spans 13 residues. J was trimmed by 8 bases and V by 8 bases; bases with no gene match: 9. The germline V gene encodes CDR1 MDHEN and CDR2 SYDVKM. The CDR3 here is CASGQQGARGYTF. The CDR3, as DNA: TGTGCCAGCGGACAACAGGGGGCTAGAGGCTACACCTTC.

This clone appeared a single time. The genes are TRBV4-2 and TRBJ2-2; 9 positions match TRBD2. Germline V CDR1 and CDR2: LGHNA, YNFKEQ. The CDR3 covers 20 residues. V lost 1 base to trimming and J lost 6 bases; unmatched junction nucleotides: 18. The CDR3 loop is CASSQGGNSGSKDQAGELFF. The CDR3 DNA is TGTGCCAGCAGCCAAGGTGGAAATAGCGGGAGTAAGGACCAGGCCGGGGAGCTGTTTTTT.

This clone has a single count. The J gene is TRBJ2-1, the V gene TRBV9; 11 bases are a match to TRBD1. With V trimmed by 4 bases and J by 9 bases, 9 bases remained unmatched. The germline V gene has CDR1 SGDLS and CDR2 YYNGEE. This CDR3 contains 15 residues. The CDR3, as DNA: TGTGCCAGCAGCCCCTCGGGACAGGGGGTTGGTGAGCAGTTCTTC. Amino acids: CASSPSGQGVGEQFF. Complete variable domain (other parts from reference TRBV9 and TRBJ2-1): DSGVTQTPKHLITATGQRVTLRCSPRSGDLSVYWYQQSLDQGLQFLIQYYNGEERAKGNILERFSAQQFPDLHSELNLSSLELGDSALYFCASSPSGQGVGEQFFGPGTRLTVL.

The V call is TRBV13, the J call TRBJ2-1, with a tentative D call TRBD2 (5 bases). V was trimmed by 3 bases and J by 8 bases, leaving 14 bases between them. Germline CDR1 and CDR2: PRHDT and FYEKMQ (reference sequence). The CDR3 has 14 residues. CDR3 protein: CASSLSGSSDEQFF. The DNA for the CDR3 is TGTGCCAGCAGCTTGAGTGGGAGCAGTGATGAGCAGTTCTTC.

The CDR3 coding sequence is TGTGCCAGCAGTGGGGAAGGGAGCGGCAATCAGCCCCAGCATTTT. Protein sequence: CASSGEGSGNQPQHF. The V gene is TRBV2, the J gene TRBJ1-5; D not certain. This CDR3 comprises 15 residues. Germline V gene lookup returns CDR1 SNHLY and CDR2 FYNNEI. Trimming pared 4 bases from V and 2 bases from J, leaving 12 bases between.

This clone was detected a few times. V is TRBV28 and J is TRBJ1-1, with 9 bases lining up with TRBD1. Germline V gene lookup returns CDR1 MDHEN and CDR2 SYDVKM. V lost 8 bases, J lost 6 bases, and 7 bases stayed unmatched. The CDR3 sequence is 13 residues long. CDR3 amino acids: CASRDRESPEAFF. The CDR3 region has the DNA TGTGCCAGCCGGGACAGGGAGTCTCCTGAAGCTTTCTTT.

This clone was observed once. The CDR3 sequence: CASSLGRGGGNTEAFF. Here the CDR3 DNA reads TGTGCCAGCAGCTTGGGCAGGGGAGGGGGCAACACTGAAGCTTTCTTT. The V call is TRBV5-4, the J call TRBJ1-1, with 7 bases that match TRBD1. V lost 0 bases and J lost 2; bases outside the gene matches: 7. Per the germline V gene, CDR1 is SGHNT and CDR2 is YYREEE (reference sequence). The CDR3 spans 16 residues.

The chain employs TRBV10-3 and TRBJ2-5; D is perhaps TRBD1 (6 bases). This CDR3 comprises 14 residues. Between the trimmed V and J ends, which lost 11 bases and 0 bases, there was a span of 16 bases. Germline V gene sequence: CDR1 ENHRY, CDR2 SYGVKD. This CDR3 reads CAARQAPYQETQYF. The CDR3 nucleotides are TGTGCCGCTCGACAGGCCCCGTACCAAGAGACCCAGTACTTC.

The chain uses TRBV7-9 and TRBJ2-4; no clear D gene. The CDR3 is 11 residues long. V was clipped by 3 bases and J by 6 bases, with 3 bases between them. Germline V CDR1 and CDR2: SEHNR, FQNEAQ (reference sequence). The DNA of the CDR3 is TGTGCCAGCAGCTTTACAAACATTCAGTACTTC. Translation: CASSFTNIQYF.

V usage is TRBV7-9 and J usage is TRBJ2-3; D not resolved. The germline V gene has CDR1 SEHNR and CDR2 FQNEAQ (reference sequence). The V end was cut by 10 bases, the J end by 0 bases, with 20 bases between. The length of the CDR3 is 16 residues. CDR3 sequence reads: CAIGDHQRTSTDTQYF. DNA for the CDR3: TGTGCCATTGGGGATCACCAGCGAACTAGCACAGATACGCAGTATTTT.

J is TRBJ1-5 and V is TRBV19, with 7 bases matching TRBD1. This CDR3 is built from 16 residues. Germline V gene sequence: CDR1 LNHDA, CDR2 SQIVND (reference sequence). V trimming: 3 bases; J trimming: 2 bases; junction bases outside the gene matches: 7. CDR3 sequence (DNA): TGTGCCAGTAGTATGGGCAGACAGGGACGCAATCAGCCCCAGCATTTT. It yields the protein CASSMGRQGRNQPQHF.

This chain connects TRBV9 to TRBJ2-1; D is undetermined. The germline CDR1 and CDR2 sequences are SGDLS and YYNGEE. This CDR3 is 12 amino acids long. Trimming took 4 bases from V and 6 from J, leaving 8 bases between them. The CDR3 loop reads CASSPPSNEQFF. The CDR3 nucleotides are TGTGCCAGCAGCCCGCCGAGCAATGAGCAGTTCTTC.

V and J are TRBV14 and TRBJ2-3; D call uncertain. Trimming took 4 bases from V and 2 from J, leaving 7 bases between them. This CDR3 has 13 residues. Germline V gene sequence: CDR1 SGHDN, CDR2 FVKESK. The CDR3 DNA is TGTGCCAGCAGCCTCCCATACACAGATACGCAGTATTTT. Translated, it gives CASSLPYTDTQYF.

This clone was counted only a few times. In the same sample, other DNA sequences code for this CDR3. The gene calls are TRBV28 and TRBJ1-1; D remains unclear. The germline V and J ends were trimmed by 3 bases and 3 bases, with 8 bases remaining between them. CDR1 MDHEN and CDR2 SYDVKM come from the germline V gene. This CDR3 region has 13 residues. The DNA for the CDR3 is TGTGCCAGCAGTTTTGCCCGAGACACTGAAGCTTTCTTT. Translated, it gives CASSFARDTEAFF.

V usage is TRBV5-1 and J usage is TRBJ2-7; 9 bases fit TRBD1. CDR1 and CDR2 from the germline V gene are SGHRS and YFSETQ. The CDR3 runs to 14 residues. J was trimmed by 2 bases and V by 5 bases; bases with no gene match: 5. The CDR3 region is CASSPRTGAYEQYF. Here the CDR3 DNA reads TGCGCCAGCAGTCCTCGGACAGGGGCCTACGAGCAGTACTTC.

In this sample, this clone turned up a few times. This chain joins TRBV19 and TRBJ2-5; 14 bases are shared with TRBD2. V was clipped by 5 bases and J by 4 bases; unmatched bases: 15. Germline V lookup: CDR1 LNHDA, CDR2 SQIVND (reference sequence). CDR3 size: 19 residues. CDR3 DNA: TGTGCCAGTAGTTCAGCAGCCGGGACTAGCGGGAGTCAGCGAGAGACCCAGTACTTC. Translated, it gives CASSSAAGTSGSQRETQYF. Filled out from reference TRBV19 and TRBJ2-5, the complete variable domain reads DGGITQSPKYLFRKEGQNVTLSCEQNLNHDAMYWYRQDPGQGLRLIYYSQIVNDFQKGDIAEGYSVSREKKESFPLTVTSAQKNPTAFYLCASSSAAGTSGSQRETQYFGPGTRLLVL.

The chain employs TRBV6-5 and TRBJ1-2; D remains ambiguous. CDR1 and CDR2 from the germline V gene are MNHEY and SVGAGI. The CDR3 has 16 residues. V lost 0 bases to trimming and J lost 2 bases, with 13 bases between them. The CDR3 bases are TGTGCCAGCAGTTACTCGACACCTCGGATGAACTATGGCTACACCTTC. It yields the protein CASSYSTPRMNYGYTF.

The chain joins TRBV6-1 to TRBJ2-5; D is unclear. The CDR3 has 11 amino acids. V lost 7 bases and J lost 5, with 8 bases in between. Germline assignment: CDR1 MNHNS and CDR2 SASEGT. CDR3 loop: CASMGVETQYF. DNA for the CDR3: TGTGCCAGCATGGGTGTTGAGACCCAGTACTTC.

This rearrangement joins TRBV7-2 to TRBJ2-2; a possible D gene is TRBD1 (6 bases). The CDR3 is made up of 14 amino acids. Germline lookup yields CDR1 SGHTA and CDR2 FQGNSA. The V gene lost 5 bases and the J gene lost 6 bases, with 13 bases spanning the gap. CDR3 coding DNA: TGTGCCAGCAGCCCCCAGGGGATGGCCGGGGAGCTGTTTTTT. Its translation is CASSPQGMAGELFF.

The sample holds one count of this clone. V and J are TRBV6-5 and TRBJ1-1; D remains ambiguous. The CDR3 spans 15 residues. Germline lookup yields CDR1 MNHEY and CDR2 SVGAGI. V was pared by 1 base and J by 1 base, with 10 bases between. For the CDR3, the DNA is TGTGCCAGCAGTTACTTCTCAAAGGGGAACACTGAAGCTTTCTTT. It specifies CASSYFSKGNTEAFF.

The count of this clone is one. The CDR3: CAISEPIFTDTQYF. CDR3 nucleotides: TGTGCCATCAGTGAGCCTATATTCACAGATACGCAGTATTTT. The chain joins TRBV10-3 to TRBJ2-3; D unclear. The length of the CDR3 is 14 residues. Germline V gene data show CDR1 as ENHRY and CDR2 as SYGVKD. The ends were cut back, 2 bases at V and 2 bases at J, with 8 bases in the middle.

CDR3 nucleotides: TGTGCCGCCCGGGCCCGAGGGGGCGCGTTCGGCTACACCTTC. It translates to CAARARGGAFGYTF. This chain connects TRBV6-5 to TRBJ1-2; 7 nucleotides match TRBD1. Unmatched junction bases numbered 17, after V lost 11 bases and J lost 8 bases. Germline V gene data show CDR1 as MNHEY and CDR2 as SVGAGI. There are 14 residues in the CDR3.

The chain recombines TRBV30 with TRBJ1-5, with D perhaps matching TRBD1 (5 bases). The germline V gene encodes CDR1 GTSNPN and CDR2 SVGIG (reference sequence). V lost 3 bases to trimming and J lost 2 bases, with 17 bases between them. The CDR3 is 16 residues long. In nucleotides, the CDR3 is TGTGCCTGGAGGTCCCGCAGGGCGGTTGGCAATCAGCCCCAGCATTTT. Protein: CAWRSRRAVGNQPQHF.

The J gene is TRBJ2-1, the V gene TRBV5-6; 8 positions match TRBD1. Trimming removed 4 bases from V and 0 bases from J; junction bases left unmatched: 3. The CDR3 totals 15 residues. CDR1 and CDR2 from the germline V gene are SGHDT and YYEEEE. CDR3 in DNA: TGTGCCAGCAGCATGACAGGGGTCTCCTACAATGAGCAGTTCTTC. It encodes CASSMTGVSYNEQFF.